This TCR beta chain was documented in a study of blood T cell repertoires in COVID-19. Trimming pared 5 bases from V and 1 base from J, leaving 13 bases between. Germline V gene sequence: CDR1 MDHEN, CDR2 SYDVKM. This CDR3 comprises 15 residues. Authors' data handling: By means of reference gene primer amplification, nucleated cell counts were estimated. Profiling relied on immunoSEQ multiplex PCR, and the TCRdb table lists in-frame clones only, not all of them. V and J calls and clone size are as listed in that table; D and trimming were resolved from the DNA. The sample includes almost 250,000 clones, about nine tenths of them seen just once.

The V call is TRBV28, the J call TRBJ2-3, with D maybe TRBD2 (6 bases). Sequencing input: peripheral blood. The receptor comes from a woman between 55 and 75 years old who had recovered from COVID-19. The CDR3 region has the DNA TGTGCCAGCAGTCTTTTTGGCGGGGGCACAGATACGCAGTATTTT. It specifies CASSLFGGGTDTQYF. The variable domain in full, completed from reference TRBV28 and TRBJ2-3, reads DVKVTQSSRYLVKRTGEKVFLECVQDMDHENMFWYRQDPGLGLRLIYFSYDVKMKEKGDIPEGYSVSREKKERFSLILESASTNQTSMYLCASSLFGGGTDTQYFGPGTRLTVL.